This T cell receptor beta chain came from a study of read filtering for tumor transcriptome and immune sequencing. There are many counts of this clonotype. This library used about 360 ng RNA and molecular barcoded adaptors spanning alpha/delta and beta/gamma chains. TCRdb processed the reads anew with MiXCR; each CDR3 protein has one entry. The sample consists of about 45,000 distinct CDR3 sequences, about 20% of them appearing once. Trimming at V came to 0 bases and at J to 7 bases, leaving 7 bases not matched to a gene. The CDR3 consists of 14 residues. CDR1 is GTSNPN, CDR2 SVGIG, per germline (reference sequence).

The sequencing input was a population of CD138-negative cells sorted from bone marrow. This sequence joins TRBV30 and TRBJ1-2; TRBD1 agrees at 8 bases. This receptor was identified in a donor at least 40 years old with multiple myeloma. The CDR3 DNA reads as TGTGCCTGGAGTGTTTCCAGGGGGCGATTTGGCTACACCTTC. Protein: CAWSVSRGRFGYTF.